The entry below describes one T cell receptor beta chain. Its antigen is unidentified. Tregs were sorted as CD4+CD25+CD127-/low cells. V was clipped by 2 bases and J by 8 bases; unmatched bases: 9. The CDR3 covers 16 residues. TCRdb ran MiXCR on the 5' RACE reads and lists one entry per CDR3 protein. Counted here are 34,000 or so distinct CDR3 sequences, 25% to 30% occurring once; the ten biggest clones make up approximately 2.2%. Findings and limits, study-wide: Tumor memory CD4+ T cell TCR gene usage was found to cluster with blood and lymph node memory CD4+ cells and with lymph node naive CD4+ cells.

The specimen sequenced was tumor-infiltrating Tregs sorted from the breast tumor. The gene calls are TRBV12-3 or TRBV12-4 and TRBJ1-4; 9 nucleotides agree with TRBD1. This clonotype was sampled from a female donor with breast cancer. Here the CDR3 reads CASSLSGTGRGEKLFF. In DNA, the CDR3 is TGTGCCAGCAGTTTATCGGGGACAGGGCGCGGCGAAAAACTGTTTTTT.